The 5 T cell receptor beta chains below were found in one sample sequenced in a study of identical twins. Each CDR3 protein gets one entry after TCRdb re-called the 5' RACE reads with MiXCR. The sample records about 470,000 distinct CDR3 sequences, 20% to 25% being singletons. This sample also appeared in a second study, on T cells expressing NK-cell markers.

The sequencing sample was made of CD4+ T cells sorted from blood. All receptors come from a woman in her late teens or twenties in good health.

This clonotype occurred a few times. The CDR3 loop reads CSARYRDRTYEQYF. Here the CDR3 DNA reads TGCAGTGCTAGATACCGGGACCGTACCTACGAGCAGTACTTC. V and J are TRBV20-1 and TRBJ2-7; D is perhaps TRBD1 or TRBD2 (5 bases each). Germline lookup yields CDR1 DFQATT and CDR2 SNEGSKA (reference sequence). V was shortened by 2 bases and J by 2 bases, with 13 bases between the two germline ends. There are 14 residues in the CDR3.

The chain combines TRBV5-1 with TRBJ2-3; D may be TRBD2 (6 bases). This CDR3 is 15 amino acids long. Deletions cut 0 bases from V and 0 bases from J, with 8 bases between. The germline V gene encodes CDR1 SGHRS and CDR2 YFSETQ. The CDR3 is CASSLVGTSTDTQYF. CDR3 bases: TGCGCCAGCAGCTTGGTTGGGACTAGCACAGATACGCAGTATTTT. The entire variable domain, with the rest obtained from reference TRBV5-1 and TRBJ2-3, is as follows: KAGVTQTPRYLIKTRGQQVTLSCSPISGHRSVSWYQQTPGQGLQFLFEYFSETQRNKGNFPGRFSGRQFSNSRSEMNVSTLELGDSALYLCASSLVGTSTDTQYFGPGTRLTVL.

CDR3 nucleotides: TGTGCCAGCAGCGGTCCTCCGGGACTCCCCTACGAGCAGTACTTC. Encoded protein: CASSGPPGLPYEQYF. The chain combines TRBV9 with TRBJ2-7; the D gene is possibly TRBD2 (6 bases). Germline V gives CDR1 SGDLS, CDR2 YYNGEE. The CDR3 totals 15 residues. V dropped 3 bases and J dropped 2 bases, with 15 bases sitting between them.

This clonotype was seen a few times. The rearrangement links TRBV10-3 to TRBJ2-3; perhaps TRBD2 as D (5 bases). The ends were cut back, 3 bases at V and 0 bases at J, with 7 bases in the middle. The germline V gene has CDR1 ENHRY and CDR2 SYGVKD. The CDR3 is 14 residues long. CDR3 protein: CAISDRTSTDTQYF. CDR3 bases: TGTGCCATCAGTGACCGGACTAGCACAGATACGCAGTATTTT.

CDR3 sequence: CAIEGTDTQYF. CDR3 bases: TGTGCCATCGAGGGAACAGATACGCAGTATTTT. The V gene is TRBV10-3, the J gene TRBJ2-3, with D possibly being TRBD2 (5 bases). Deletions cut 8 bases from V and 3 bases from J, with 6 bases between. Germline V gives CDR1 ENHRY, CDR2 SYGVKD. CDR3 length equals 11 residues.